This is a list of T cell receptor beta chains from one sample in a study of early T cells in non-severe SARS-CoV-2 infection. TCRdb re-called the 5' RACE reads with MiXCR, one entry per CDR3 protein. The sample consists of about 110,000 distinct CDR3 sequences, around 10% of them appearing once. What was sequenced was whole blood. These receptors all come from an adult who was a healthcare worker with PCR-confirmed SARS-CoV-2 infection or an uninfected control (not recorded which). Each CDR3 is given with its conserved first and last residue. Each record gives: V gene, J gene, D gene, CDR3 length, clone size, CDR3 protein, CDR3 DNA. The D gene is left open where the match is weak. Clone size appears in some rows only: once, few, many, or a class for an expanded clone.

>TRBV7-2|TRBJ2-7|NA|17|many
CASSPPGFAFPSYEQYF
TGTGCCAGCAGCCCCCCGGGGTTTGCATTCCCGTCCTACGAGCAGTACTTC
>TRBV12-3/TRBV12-4|TRBJ2-5|TRBD2|16|few
CASRPRTSGTGETQYF
TGTGCCAGCAGGCCAAGGACTAGCGGGACTGGGGAGACCCAGTACTTC
>TRBV29-1|TRBJ2-7|NA|14|many
CSVELGQGENEQYF
TGCAGCGTTGAATTGGGTCAGGGAGAAAACGAGCAGTACTTC
>TRBV10-1|TRBJ2-2|NA|14|many
CASSAAKNTGELFF
TGCGCCAGCAGTGCTGCGAAAAACACCGGGGAGCTGTTTTTT
>TRBV7-8|TRBJ1-1|NA|13|few
CASSATGSTEAFF
TGTGCCAGCAGCGCTACAGGGTCCACTGAAGCTTTCTTT
>TRBV12-3/TRBV12-4|TRBJ1-2|NA|13|few
CASSQTLGRGYTF
TGTGCCAGCAGTCAAACACTGGGGCGTGGCTACACCTTC
>TRBV9|TRBJ2-3|TRBD2|16|NA
CASSVVGGAGVSTQYF
TGTGCCAGCAGCGTGGTCGGGGGAGCGGGAGTATCCACACAGTATTTT
>TRBV7-9|TRBJ1-4|NA|14|many
CASSLVGQNEKLFF
TGTGCCAGCAGCTTAGTTGGTCAGAATGAAAAACTGTTTTTT
>TRBV12-3/TRBV12-4|TRBJ2-7|TRBD2|18|NA
CASSPRRLLQAGAYEQYF
TGTGCCAGCAGTCCCCGGCGGCTCCTCCAGGCGGGGGCCTACGAGCAGTACTTC
>TRBV2|TRBJ1-6|NA|15|many
CASTEFRPGDSPLHF
TGTGCCAGCACCGAATTTCGGCCAGGGGATTCACCCCTCCACTTT
>TRBV20-1|TRBJ1-5|NA|13|NA
CSASQGNNQPQHF
TGCAGTGCTTCCCAGGGGAACAATCAGCCCCAGCATTTT
>TRBV18|TRBJ1-2|NA|13|few
CASSHKWRFGYTF
TGTGCCAGCTCACATAAATGGAGGTTTGGCTACACCTTC
>TRBV4-2|TRBJ1-1|NA|14|NA
CASSGGRGETEAFF
TGTGCCAGCAGCGGGGGCCGAGGGGAAACTGAAGCTTTCTTT
>TRBV10-2|TRBJ1-4|NA|14|NA
CASSESKGDEKLFF
TGCGCCAGCAGTGAGTCGAAAGGGGATGAAAAACTGTTTTTT
>TRBV20-1|TRBJ2-5|TRBD2|16|NA
CSARDDLAGVRETQYF
TGCAGTGCCAGGGATGACTTGGCGGGAGTCAGGGAGACCCAGTACTTC
>TRBV20-1|TRBJ2-7|NA|11|many
CSASTYYEQYF
TGCAGTGCTAGTACATACTACGAGCAGTACTTC
>TRBV25-1|TRBJ2-5|NA|13|many
CASSEWSGETQYF
TGTGCCAGCAGTGAATGGTCCGGAGAGACCCAGTACTTC